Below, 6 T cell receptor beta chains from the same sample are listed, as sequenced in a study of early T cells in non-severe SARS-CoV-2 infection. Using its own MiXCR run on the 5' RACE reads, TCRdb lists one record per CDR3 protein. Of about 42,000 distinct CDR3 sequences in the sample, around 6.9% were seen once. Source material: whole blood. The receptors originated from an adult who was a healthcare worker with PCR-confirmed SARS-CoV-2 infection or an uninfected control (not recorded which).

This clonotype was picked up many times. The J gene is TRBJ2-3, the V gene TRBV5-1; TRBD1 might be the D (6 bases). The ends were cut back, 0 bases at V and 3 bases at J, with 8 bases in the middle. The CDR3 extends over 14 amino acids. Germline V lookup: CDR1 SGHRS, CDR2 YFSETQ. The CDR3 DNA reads TGCGCCAGCAGCTTGGACAGGGCAACAGATACGCAGTATTTT. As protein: CASSLDRATDTQYF.

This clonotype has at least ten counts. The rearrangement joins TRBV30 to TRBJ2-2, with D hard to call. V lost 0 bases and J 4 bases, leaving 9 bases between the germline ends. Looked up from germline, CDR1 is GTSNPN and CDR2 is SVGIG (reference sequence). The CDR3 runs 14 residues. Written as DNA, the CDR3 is TGTGCCTGGAGTGTATGGCAGGTCACCGGGGAGCTGTTTTTT. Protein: CAWSVWQVTGELFF.

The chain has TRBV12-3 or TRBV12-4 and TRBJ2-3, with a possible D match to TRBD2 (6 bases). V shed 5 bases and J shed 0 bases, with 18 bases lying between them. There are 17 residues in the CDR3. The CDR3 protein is CASSPFMGGASTDTQYF. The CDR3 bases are TGTGCCAGCAGTCCCTTTATGGGGGGTGCTAGCACAGATACGCAGTATTTT.

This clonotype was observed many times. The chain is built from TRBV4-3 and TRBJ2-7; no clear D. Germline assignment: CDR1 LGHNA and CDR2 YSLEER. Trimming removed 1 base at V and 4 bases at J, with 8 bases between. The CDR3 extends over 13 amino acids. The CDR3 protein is CASSQGQTYEQYF. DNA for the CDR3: TGCGCCAGCAGCCAAGGTCAGACATACGAGCAGTACTTC.

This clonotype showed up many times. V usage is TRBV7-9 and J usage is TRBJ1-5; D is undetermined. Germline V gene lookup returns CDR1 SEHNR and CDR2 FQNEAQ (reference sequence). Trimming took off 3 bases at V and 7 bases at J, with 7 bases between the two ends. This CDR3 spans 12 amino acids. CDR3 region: CASSLDRQPQHF. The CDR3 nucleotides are TGTGCCAGCAGCTTGGACCGACAGCCCCAGCATTTT.

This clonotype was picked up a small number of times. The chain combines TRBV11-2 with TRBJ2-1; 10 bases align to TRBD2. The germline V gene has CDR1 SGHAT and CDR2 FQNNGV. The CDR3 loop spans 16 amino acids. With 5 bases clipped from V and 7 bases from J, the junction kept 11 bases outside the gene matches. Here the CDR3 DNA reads TGTGCCAGCAGCACCCTTAGCGGGGGGCCGGGTAATGAGCAGTTCTTC. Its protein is CASSTLSGGPGNEQFF.